One and the same sample provided the 18 T cell receptor beta chains below, sequenced in a study of T cell changes during pregnancy in multiple sclerosis. Profiling relied on immunoSEQ multiplex PCR, and the TCRdb table lists in-frame clones only, not all of them. The sample holds more than 45,000 clones, 93% seen once. The sample was CD8+ T cells from peripheral blood mononuclear cells, taken in the second trimester of pregnancy. The receptors were sampled from a female donor with multiple sclerosis, enrolled in a pregnancy study.

The rearrangement uses TRBV9 and TRBJ2-3, with a possible D match to TRBD1 (5 bases). This CDR3 contains 15 residues. Trimming left V 2 bases short and J 2 bases short, with 12 bases between. Germline CDR1 and CDR2: SGDLS and YYNGEE. CDR3 coding DNA: TGTGCCAGCAGCGTCTCAGGGTTTTTCACAGATACGCAGTATTTT. Its translation: CASSVSGFFTDTQYF.

V and J are TRBV10-3 and TRBJ1-5; 7 bases are a match to TRBD1. The CDR3 extends over 13 amino acids. Germline CDR1 ENHRY, CDR2 SYGVKD. The junction had 7 bases not matched to a gene; V was cut back by 7 bases and J by 7 bases. CDR3 sequence (DNA): TGTGCCATCACAGACAGGGATGGCCAGCCCCAGCATTTT. The encoded protein is CAITDRDGQPQHF.

The V call is TRBV4-1, the J call TRBJ2-3; 10 positions match TRBD1. This CDR3 is built from 14 residues. Trimming took 3 bases from V and 6 from J; bases not matched to a gene: 3. The germline gives CDR1 MGHRA, CDR2 YSYEKL. CDR3 protein: CASSHGQGDDTQYF. For the CDR3, the DNA is TGCGCCAGCAGCCACGGACAGGGGGACGATACGCAGTATTTT.

The J gene is TRBJ2-1, the V gene TRBV15, with TRBD2 matching over 14 bases. The germline V gene encodes CDR1 LNHNV and CDR2 YYDKDF (reference sequence). V lost 3 bases, J lost 4 bases, and 2 bases stayed unmatched. This CDR3 comprises 16 residues. CDR3 sequence: CATSSGTSGSYNEQFF. The CDR3 nucleotides read TGTGCCACCAGCAGCGGGACTAGCGGGAGTTACAATGAGCAGTTCTTC. The full variable domain, rest sourced from reference TRBV15 and TRBJ2-1, is DAMVIQNPRYQVTQFGKPVTLSCSQTLNHNVMYWYQQKSSQAPKLLFHYYDKDFNNEADTPDNFQSRRPNTSFCFLDIRSPGLGDTAMYLCATSSGTSGSYNEQFFGPGTRLTVL.

The J gene is TRBJ2-7, the V gene TRBV7-9; tentative D call: TRBD1 (8 bases). The germline V and J ends were trimmed by 0 bases and 0 bases, with 15 bases remaining between them. The CDR3 has 17 residues. Germline values: CDR1 SEHNR, CDR2 FQNEAQ (reference sequence). As DNA, the CDR3 is TGTGCCAGCAGCTTAGCACAGGGGGGGAGTACCTCCTACGAGCAGTACTTC. The encoded protein is CASSLAQGGSTSYEQYF.

The rearrangement joins TRBV9 to TRBJ2-3, with 9 bases lining up with TRBD2. This CDR3 has 15 amino acids. V shed 4 bases, J shed 3 bases, and the junction held 6 bases outside the gene matches. Germline V gene sequence: CDR1 SGDLS, CDR2 YYNGEE. The CDR3 protein is CASSPSGVRTDTQYF. The CDR3 coding sequence is TGTGCCAGCAGCCCTAGCGGGGTTAGGACAGATACGCAGTATTTT.

The chain employs TRBV14 and TRBJ1-2; a weak D match, TRBD1 (5 bases). CDR3 length: 14 amino acids. The V gene lost 4 bases and the J gene lost 4 bases, with 13 bases spanning the gap. Per the germline V gene, CDR1 is SGHDN and CDR2 is FVKESK. The CDR3 region is CASSPRGFVYGYTF. The CDR3 DNA is TGTGCCAGCAGCCCTAGGGGTTTTGTCTATGGCTACACCTTC. The full variable domain, completed using reference TRBV14 and TRBJ1-2, is EAGVTQFPSHSVIEKGQTVTLRCDPISGHDNLYWYRRVMGKEIKFLLHFVKESKQDESGMPNNRFLAERTGGTYSTLKVQPAELEDSGVYFCASSPRGFVYGYTFGSGTRLTVV.

This clone was detected only once. The chain recombines TRBV6-1 with TRBJ2-7; weak D call: TRBD2 (6 bases). Germline CDR1 reads MNHNS; CDR2 reads SASEGT. This CDR3 contains 12 residues. Trimming stripped 7 bases from V and 3 bases from J, with 10 bases between. The DNA of the CDR3 is TGTGCCAGCACCGGGAGTGGCTACGAGCAGTACTTC. Its protein product is CASTGSGYEQYF.

The chain uses TRBV13 and TRBJ2-7, with TRBD2 matching over 10 bases. The V and J ends lost 5 bases and 0 bases, in that order; junction bases with no gene match: 13. The CDR3 has 18 residues. Looked up from germline, CDR1 is PRHDT and CDR2 is FYEKMQ (reference sequence). In nucleotides, the CDR3 is TGTGCCAGCAGCCCCCCGGGTAGCGGGGGGTCTAGCTCCTACGAGCAGTACTTC. Its translation is CASSPPGSGGSSSYEQYF.

The rearrangement links TRBV27 to TRBJ2-7, with a possible D match to TRBD1 (6 bases). The V and J ends lost 5 bases and 2 bases respectively, with 13 bases between them. The CDR3 runs to 14 residues. From germline, CDR1 is MNHEY and CDR2 SMNVEV (reference sequence). The CDR3 coding sequence is TGTGCCAGCAGTGTCTCAGGGGTTCCCTACGAGCAGTACTTC. Amino acids: CASSVSGVPYEQYF.

This chain uses TRBV6-1 with TRBJ2-7; 8 bases line up with TRBD1. The CDR3 totals 14 residues. Germline CDR1 and CDR2: MNHNS and SASEGT. The ends lost 4 bases at V and 0 bases at J; junction bases unmatched: 2. CDR3 in amino acids: CASSGDRSSYEQYF. In DNA, the CDR3 is TGTGCCAGCAGTGGGGACAGGAGCTCCTACGAGCAGTACTTC.

The chain joins TRBV28 to TRBJ1-1; no clear D gene. CDR1 MDHEN and CDR2 SYDVKM come from the germline V gene. The CDR3 has 14 residues. V was cut by 10 bases and J by 6 bases, with 21 bases left in between. CDR3 amino acids: CATVAERVIPEAFF. CDR3 nucleotides: TGTGCCACCGTCGCGGAGAGGGTGATACCTGAAGCTTTCTTT.

The V gene is TRBV6-6, the J gene TRBJ1-2; 9 bases fit TRBD1. Germline loops: CDR1 MNHNY, CDR2 SVGAGI (reference sequence). This CDR3 has 16 amino acids. After removal of 4 bases from V and 5 bases from J, the junction contained 11 bases not matched to a gene. The CDR3 loop is CASSSTTGGQIYGYTF. Here the CDR3 DNA reads TGTGCCAGCAGTTCTACGACAGGGGGTCAGATTTATGGCTACACCTTC.

The rearrangement uses TRBV6-5 and TRBJ2-1; a weak D match, TRBD1 (6 bases). Germline CDR1 and CDR2: MNHEY and SVGAGI. CDR3 length equals 13 residues. Trimming took off 2 bases at V and 5 bases at J, with 7 bases between the two ends. The CDR3 loop is CASSYGTNNEQFF. CDR3 in DNA: TGTGCCAGCAGTTACGGGACAAACAATGAGCAGTTCTTC.

This rearrangement joins TRBV28 to TRBJ2-1, with a weak D call TRBD2 (6 bases). The CDR3 spans 12 residues. The germline V gene encodes CDR1 MDHEN and CDR2 SYDVKM. Trimming took off 3 bases at V and 14 bases at J, with 14 bases between the two ends. The CDR3 DNA reads as TGTGCCAGCAGTTTCTCGGGGACTGGGGAGTTCTTC. It specifies CASSFSGTGEFF.

CDR3 DNA sequence: TGTGCCAGCAGCCAAGATCGGATAGGGGTGAACACTGAAGCTTTCTTT. This gives the protein CASSQDRIGVNTEAFF. The gene calls are TRBV4-2 and TRBJ1-1; TRBD1 might be the D (5 bases). The ends were cut back, 0 bases at V and 0 bases at J, with 11 bases in the middle. This CDR3 comprises 16 residues. The germline CDR1 and CDR2 sequences are LGHNA and YNFKEQ.

The genes are TRBV7-9 and TRBJ1-1; no clear D. The V and J ends lost 5 bases and 7 bases respectively, with 17 bases between them. CDR1 and CDR2 (germline): SEHNR, FQNEAQ (reference sequence). The CDR3 runs 14 residues. As DNA, the CDR3 is TGTGCCAGCAGCACCCACAGAGCTCCGCTTGAAGCTTTCTTT. Translating it yields CASSTHRAPLEAFF.

The chain joins TRBV4-1 to TRBJ1-5; D ambiguous. The germline V and J ends were trimmed by 0 bases and 5 bases, with 14 bases remaining between them. This CDR3 has 16 amino acids. Per germline, CDR1 MGHRA and CDR2 YSYEKL. The CDR3 loop reads CASSQEPGEGHQPQHF. As DNA, the CDR3 is TGCGCCAGCAGCCAAGAGCCGGGAGAGGGCCATCAGCCCCAGCATTTT.